The T cell receptor beta chain under discussion was sequenced for a study of blood T cell repertoires in COVID-19. About the study: Acute and convalescent COVID-19 specimens originated in the United States, Italy and Spain. PBMCs, B-cell-depleted T cells, or T cells were the source of the cDNA or gDNA that made up the material.

Germline V lookup: CDR1 KGHSH, CDR2 LQKENI. The V gene lost 7 bases and the J gene lost 1 base, with 10 bases spanning the gap. The CDR3 has 13 residues. Authors' data handling: Nucleated cell counts were estimated from reference gene primer amplification. The repertoire was sequenced with immunoSEQ multiplex PCR; TCRdb's copy has only in-frame clones and lacks some. D and trimming come from the DNA, and the V and J calls and clone size come from that table. Of approximately 68,000 clones detected, about 86% appear once; the ten largest clones hold 4.4%. The material sequenced was peripheral blood. The chain has TRBV18 and TRBJ1-1; D perhaps matches TRBD1 (5 bases). This receptor was taken from a man between 45 and 60 years old with active COVID-19. The CDR3 reads CASCFTGNTEAFF. The CDR3 DNA follows: TGTGCCAGCTGCTTTACAGGGAACACTGAAGCTTTCTTT. Full variable domain (outside the CDR3, taken from reference TRBV18 and TRBJ1-1): NAGVMQNPRHLVRRRGQEARLRCSPMKGHSHVYWYRQLPEEGLKFMVYLQKENIIDESGMPKERFSAEFPKEGPSILRIQQVVRGDSAAYFCASCFTGNTEAFFGQGTRLTVV.